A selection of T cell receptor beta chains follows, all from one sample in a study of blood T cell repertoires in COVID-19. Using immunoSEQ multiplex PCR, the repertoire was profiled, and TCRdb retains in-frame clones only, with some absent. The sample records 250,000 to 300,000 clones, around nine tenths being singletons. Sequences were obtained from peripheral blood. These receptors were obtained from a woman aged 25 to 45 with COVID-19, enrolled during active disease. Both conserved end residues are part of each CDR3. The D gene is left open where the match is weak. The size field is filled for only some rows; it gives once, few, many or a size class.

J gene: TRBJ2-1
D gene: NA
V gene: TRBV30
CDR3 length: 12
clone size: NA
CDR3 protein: CAWDDETGEQFF
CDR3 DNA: TGTGCCTGGGACGACGAGACAGGCGAGCAGTTCTTC

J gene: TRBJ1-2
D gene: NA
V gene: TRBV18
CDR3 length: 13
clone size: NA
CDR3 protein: CASSPYGRSGYTF
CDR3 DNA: TGTGCCAGCTCCCCTTACGGGAGGTCCGGCTACACCTTC

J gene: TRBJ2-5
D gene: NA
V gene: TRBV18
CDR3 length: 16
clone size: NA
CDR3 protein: CASSQGVGSFQETQYF
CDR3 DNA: TGTGCCAGCTCACAGGGGGTTGGGTCGTTCCAAGAGACCCAGTACTTC

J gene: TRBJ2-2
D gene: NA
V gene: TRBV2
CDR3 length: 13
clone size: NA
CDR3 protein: CASSLKNTGELFF
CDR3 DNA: TGTGCCAGCAGTCTAAAGAACACCGGGGAGCTGTTTTTT

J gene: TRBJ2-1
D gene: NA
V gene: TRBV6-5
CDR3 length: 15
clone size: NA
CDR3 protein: CASYTGRIPYNEQFF
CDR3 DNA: TGTGCCAGCTATACGGGTCGGATCCCCTACAATGAGCAGTTCTTC

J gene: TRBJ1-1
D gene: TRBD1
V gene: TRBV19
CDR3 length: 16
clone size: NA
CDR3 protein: CASSTPGQDVNTEAFF
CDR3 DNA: TGTGCCAGTAGCACCCCGGGACAGGATGTGAACACTGAAGCTTTCTTT

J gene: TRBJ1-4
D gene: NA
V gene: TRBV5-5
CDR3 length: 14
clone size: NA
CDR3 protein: CASSLSGTNEKLFF
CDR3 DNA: TGTGCCAGCAGCCTGTCGGGGACTAATGAAAAACTGTTTTTT

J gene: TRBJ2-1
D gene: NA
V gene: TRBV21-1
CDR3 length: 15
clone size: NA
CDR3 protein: CASSFPPSWSNEQFF
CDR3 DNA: TGTGCCAGCAGCTTCCCCCCGAGTTGGTCCAATGAGCAGTTCTTC

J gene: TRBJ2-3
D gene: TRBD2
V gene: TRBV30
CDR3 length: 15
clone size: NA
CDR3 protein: CASLRGLAGSDTQYF
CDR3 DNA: TGTGCCTCACTTAGGGGACTAGCGGGGTCAGATACGCAGTATTTT

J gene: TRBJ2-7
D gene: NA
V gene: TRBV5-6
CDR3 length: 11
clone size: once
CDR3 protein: CASSLAREQYF
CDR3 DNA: TGTGCCAGCAGCTTGGCTCGGGAGCAGTACTTC

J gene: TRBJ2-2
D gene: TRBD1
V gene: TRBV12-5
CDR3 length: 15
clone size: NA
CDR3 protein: CASAPGQGSTGELFF
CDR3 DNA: TGTGCTAGTGCCCCGGGACAGGGCAGCACCGGGGAGCTGTTTTTT

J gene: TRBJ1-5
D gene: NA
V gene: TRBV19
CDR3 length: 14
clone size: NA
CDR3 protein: CASSMAGDFIPQHF
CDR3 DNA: TGTGCCAGTAGTATGGCAGGGGATTTTATCCCCCAGCATTTT

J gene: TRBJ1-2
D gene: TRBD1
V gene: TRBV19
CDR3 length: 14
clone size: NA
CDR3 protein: CASTLDRKGYGYTF
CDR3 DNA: TGTGCCAGTACCTTGGACAGGAAGGGCTATGGCTACACCTTC

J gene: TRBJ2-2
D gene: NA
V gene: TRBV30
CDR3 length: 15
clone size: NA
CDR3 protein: CAWSVRGTLPGELFF
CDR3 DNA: TGTGCCTGGAGTGTACGCGGGACCCTCCCCGGGGAGCTGTTTTTT

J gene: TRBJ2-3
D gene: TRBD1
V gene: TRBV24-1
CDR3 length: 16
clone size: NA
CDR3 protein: CATSDHRDRRTDTQYF
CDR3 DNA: TGTGCCACCAGTGACCACCGGGACAGGCGCACAGATACGCAGTATTTT

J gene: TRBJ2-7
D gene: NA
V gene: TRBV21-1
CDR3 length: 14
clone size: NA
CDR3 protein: CAGLRTGATYEQYF
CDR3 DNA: TGTGCCGGGTTACGGACAGGGGCCACCTACGAGCAGTACTTC

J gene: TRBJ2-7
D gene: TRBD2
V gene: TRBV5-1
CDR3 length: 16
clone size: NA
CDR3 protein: CASSLVPTSGFDEQYF
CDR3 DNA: TGCGCCAGCAGCTTGGTCCCGACTAGCGGGTTCGACGAGCAGTACTTC

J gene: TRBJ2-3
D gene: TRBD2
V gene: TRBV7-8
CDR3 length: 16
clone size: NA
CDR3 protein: CASSLGTSGSADTQYF
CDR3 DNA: TGTGCCAGCAGCTTAGGGACTAGCGGGAGCGCAGATACGCAGTATTTT

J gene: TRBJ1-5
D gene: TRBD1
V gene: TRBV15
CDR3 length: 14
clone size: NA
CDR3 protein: CATSQDRGNQPQHF
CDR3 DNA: TGTGCCACCAGCCAAGACAGGGGAAATCAGCCCCAGCATTTT

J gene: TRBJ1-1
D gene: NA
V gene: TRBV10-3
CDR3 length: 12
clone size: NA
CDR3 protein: CAISRQSTEAFF
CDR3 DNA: TGTGCCATCAGCCGCCAGTCGACTGAAGCTTTCTTT

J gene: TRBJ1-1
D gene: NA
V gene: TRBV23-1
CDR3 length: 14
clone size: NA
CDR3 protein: CASSQKGPGTEAFF
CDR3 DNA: TGCGCCAGCAGTCAAAAAGGGCCGGGAACTGAAGCTTTCTTT

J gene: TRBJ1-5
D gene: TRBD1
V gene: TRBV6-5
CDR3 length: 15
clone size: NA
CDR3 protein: CASSRGTEHNQPQHF
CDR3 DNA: TGTGCCAGCAGCCGAGGGACAGAGCACAATCAGCCCCAGCATTTT

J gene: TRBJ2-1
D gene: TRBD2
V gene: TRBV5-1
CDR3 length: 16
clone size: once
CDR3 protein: CASSLGLADPYNEQFF
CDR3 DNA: TGCGCCAGCAGCTTGGGACTAGCGGACCCCTACAATGAGCAGTTCTTC

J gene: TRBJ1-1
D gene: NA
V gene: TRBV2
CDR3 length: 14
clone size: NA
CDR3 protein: CASSETTGNTEAFF
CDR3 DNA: TGTGCCAGCAGTGAGACGACAGGGAACACTGAAGCTTTCTTT

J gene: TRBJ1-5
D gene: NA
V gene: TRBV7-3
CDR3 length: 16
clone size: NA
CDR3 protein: CASSTRYGRRNQPQHF
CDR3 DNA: TGTGCCAGCAGCACCCGTTATGGGAGACGCAATCAGCCCCAGCATTTT

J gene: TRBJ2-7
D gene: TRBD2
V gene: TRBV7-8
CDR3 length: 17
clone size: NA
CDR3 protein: CASSLVVLAGGKSEQYF
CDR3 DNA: TGTGCCAGCAGCTTAGTTGTACTAGCGGGAGGGAAAAGCGAGCAGTACTTC

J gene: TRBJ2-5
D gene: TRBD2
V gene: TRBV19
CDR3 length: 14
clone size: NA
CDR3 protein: CASSASGSSETQYF
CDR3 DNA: TGTGCCAGTAGTGCAAGCGGGAGTAGCGAGACCCAGTACTTC

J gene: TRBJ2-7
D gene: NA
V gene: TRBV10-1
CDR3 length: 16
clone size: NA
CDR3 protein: CASSEPKHPTPYEQYF
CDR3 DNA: TGCGCCAGCAGTGAGCCAAAACACCCAACCCCCTACGAGCAGTACTTC

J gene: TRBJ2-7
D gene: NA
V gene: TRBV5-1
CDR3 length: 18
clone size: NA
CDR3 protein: CASSVPTGAETSGYEQYF
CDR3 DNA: TGCGCCAGCAGCGTCCCGACAGGGGCAGAGACTAGCGGCTACGAGCAGTACTTC

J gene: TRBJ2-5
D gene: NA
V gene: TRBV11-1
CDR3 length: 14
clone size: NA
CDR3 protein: CASSVRDYQETQYF
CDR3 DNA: TGTGCCAGCAGCGTCCGGGACTACCAAGAGACCCAGTACTTC

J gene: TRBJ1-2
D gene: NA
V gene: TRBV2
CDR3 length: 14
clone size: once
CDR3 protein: CASSGGREGYGYTF
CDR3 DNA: TGTGCCAGCAGTGGGGGACGGGAGGGGTATGGCTACACCTTC

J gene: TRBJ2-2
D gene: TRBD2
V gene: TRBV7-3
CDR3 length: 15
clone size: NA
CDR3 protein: CASSSYGEGTGELFF
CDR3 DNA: TGTGCCAGCAGCTCCTACGGGGAGGGCACCGGGGAGCTGTTTTTT